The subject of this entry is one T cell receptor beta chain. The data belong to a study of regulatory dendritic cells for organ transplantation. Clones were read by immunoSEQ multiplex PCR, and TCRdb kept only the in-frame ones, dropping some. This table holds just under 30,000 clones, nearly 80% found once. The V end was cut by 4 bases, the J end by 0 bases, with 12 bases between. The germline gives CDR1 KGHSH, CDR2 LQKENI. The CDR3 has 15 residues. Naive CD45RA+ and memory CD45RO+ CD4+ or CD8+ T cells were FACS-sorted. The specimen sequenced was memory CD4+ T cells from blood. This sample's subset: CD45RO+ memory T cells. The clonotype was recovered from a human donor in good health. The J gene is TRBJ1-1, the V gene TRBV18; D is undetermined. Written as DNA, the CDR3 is TGTGCCAGCTCACTCGGGCCAGGCATGAACACTGAAGCTTTCTTT. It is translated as CASSLGPGMNTEAFF.